Below are 29 T cell receptor beta chains sequenced from a single sample in a study of CD8 T cells in Susac syndrome. Reverse transcription of about 0.45 to 1 ug RNA was performed with random hexamers. TCRdb recomputed calls from the immunoSEQ multiplex PCR reads with MiXCR, one row per CDR3 protein. The sample carries hundreds of thousands of distinct CDR3 sequences, 85% recorded once. The sample consisted of CD8+ T cells from PBMCs. These receptors were taken from a human donor with multiple sclerosis.

The chain joins TRBV12-5 to TRBJ2-1; 10 bases line up with TRBD2. CDR3 length: 18 amino acids. CDR1 and CDR2 from the germline V gene are LGHNT and FRNRAP. Unmatched junction bases numbered 23, after V lost 10 bases and J lost 8 bases. CDR3 region: CATRGDLESSGSIDEQFF. In nucleotides, the CDR3 is TGTGCTACCCGGGGGGACCTAGAATCTAGCGGGAGTATTGATGAGCAGTTCTTC.

This clonotype turned up a few times. The rearrangement joins TRBV28 to TRBJ2-7; tentatively, D is TRBD2 (6 bases). The CDR3 covers 14 residues. Per germline, CDR1 MDHEN and CDR2 SYDVKM. V gave up 4 bases and J gave up 0 bases, with 10 bases separating them. The CDR3, as DNA: TGTGCCAGCAGTTGGACGGGGGACTCCTACGAGCAGTACTTC. This encodes CASSWTGDSYEQYF.

This clonotype was counted only a few times. At one end the junction does not follow the germline gene, possibly because of a read error. The chain carries TRBV30 and TRBJ2-1; D gene ambiguous. In germline, CDR1 is GTSNPN, CDR2 SVGIG (reference sequence). The CDR3 sequence is 15 residues long. Here the CDR3 DNA reads TGTGCTTGGAGTCCGGGCATAAGCTCCTACAATGAGCAGTTCTTC. Protein: CAWSPGISSYNEQFF.

The chain recombines TRBV9 with TRBJ2-3; 10 nucleotides align to TRBD2. Germline loops: CDR1 SGDLS, CDR2 YYNGEE. V lost 6 bases to trimming and J lost 3 bases; unmatched junction nucleotides: 13. The CDR3 extends over 17 amino acids. This CDR3 is CASTPQGGSGRTDTQYF. CDR3 coding DNA: TGTGCCAGCACCCCTCAGGGCGGTAGCGGGAGGACAGATACGCAGTATTTT. The full variable domain, rest sourced from reference TRBV9 and TRBJ2-3, is DSGVTQTPKHLITATGQRVTLRCSPRSGDLSVYWYQQSLDQGLQFLIQYYNGEERAKGNILERFSAQQFPDLHSELNLSSLELGDSALYFCASTPQGGSGRTDTQYFGPGTRLTVL.

The rearrangement joins TRBV19 to TRBJ2-5; the match to TRBD1 covers 12 bases. The CDR3 sequence is 15 residues long. The germline V gene has CDR1 LNHDA and CDR2 SQIVND (reference sequence). J lost 6 bases, V lost 3 bases, and 5 bases had no gene match. CDR3 DNA sequence: TGTGCCAGTAGTATTGGGACAGGGGGCGCGAAGACCCAGTACTTC. This encodes CASSIGTGGAKTQYF.

The chain links TRBV7-9 to TRBJ2-1; D remains unclear. CDR1 and CDR2 (germline): SEHNR, FQNEAQ (reference sequence). This CDR3 has 14 residues. The V and J ends lost 2 bases and 8 bases respectively, with 13 bases between them. This CDR3 is CASSLIAGIHEQFF. The DNA for the CDR3 is TGTGCCAGCAGCTTAATAGCCGGCATCCATGAGCAGTTCTTC.

V and J are TRBV6-5 and TRBJ1-1; TRBD1 might be the D (6 bases). Trimming cost V 6 bases and J 2 bases, with 16 bases left between them. Per the germline V gene, CDR1 is MNHEY and CDR2 is SVGAGI. This CDR3 has 15 residues. The DNA for the CDR3 is TGTGCCAGCAGCACAGGGTTCGTCCGAAACACTGAAGCTTTCTTT. Translation gives CASSTGFVRNTEAFF.

This chain uses TRBV9 with TRBJ2-1; D is unresolved. The CDR3 extends over 14 amino acids. The germline CDR1 and CDR2 sequences are SGDLS and YYNGEE. V lost 0 bases to trimming and J lost 8 bases, with 12 bases between them. This chain's CDR3 is CASSVGPRIDEQFF. The DNA for the CDR3 is TGTGCCAGCAGCGTAGGCCCCCGGATTGATGAGCAGTTCTTC.

This clonotype has a handful of counts. V usage is TRBV9 and J usage is TRBJ2-1, with 7 bases lining up with TRBD2. This CDR3 spans 15 amino acids. Germline trimming cut 0 bases from V and 2 bases from J; bases unmatched to any gene: 2. Germline loops: CDR1 SGDLS, CDR2 YYNGEE. The CDR3, as DNA: TGTGCCAGCAGCGTAGGGCTAGCGGCCTACAATGAGCAGTTCTTC. It specifies CASSVGLAAYNEQFF.

This rearrangement joins TRBV30 to TRBJ2-6; D is ambiguous. The V end was cut by 0 bases, the J end by 4 bases, with 10 bases between. This CDR3 contains 15 residues. Germline loops: CDR1 GTSNPN, CDR2 SVGIG (reference sequence). The CDR3 bases are TGTGCCTGGAGTGTAAGCCCTGTAGGGGCCAACGTCCTGACTTTC. Protein product: CAWSVSPVGANVLTF.

This clonotype has more than one count but fewer than ten. The J gene is TRBJ2-2, the V gene TRBV12-3 or TRBV12-4; D may be TRBD1 (5 bases). CDR3 size: 15 residues. The V and J ends lost 3 bases and 1 base respectively, with 9 bases between them. The CDR3 nucleotides are TGTGCCAGCAGTTTTTCTAGGGGGAACACCGGGGAGCTGTTTTTT. This gives the protein CASSFSRGNTGELFF.

This clonotype was observed a single time. The V gene is TRBV6-5, the J gene TRBJ2-2; 12 bases line up with TRBD2. Germline V gene data show CDR1 as MNHEY and CDR2 as SVGAGI. The CDR3 is 17 amino acids. The trim removed 4 bases at V and 4 bases at J, leaving 7 bases unmatched. CDR3 sequence: CASSSGLAGRGTGELFF. The CDR3 nucleotides are TGTGCCAGCAGTTCCGGACTAGCGGGACGGGGCACCGGGGAGCTGTTTTTT.

V gene TRBV28 combines with J gene TRBJ2-7, with 7 bases lining up with TRBD2. CDR1 MDHEN and CDR2 SYDVKM come from the germline V gene. The V gene end was trimmed by 3 bases and the J gene end by 3 bases; junction bases not matched to a gene: 8. This CDR3 is 15 amino acids long. Here the CDR3 reads CASSLVLADNYEQYF. In DNA form, the CDR3 reads TGTGCCAGCAGTTTGGTGCTAGCGGACAACTACGAGCAGTACTTC.

This chain links TRBV28 with TRBJ2-1; D is unresolved. This CDR3 contains 13 residues. The germline V gene has CDR1 MDHEN and CDR2 SYDVKM. Trimming took off 2 bases at V and 12 bases at J, with 14 bases between the two ends. CDR3 sequence reads: CASSLAELRVQFF. CDR3 bases: TGTGCCAGCAGTTTAGCGGAACTACGGGTGCAGTTCTTC.

The chain recombines TRBV20-1 with TRBJ2-3, with D tentatively TRBD2 (6 bases). This CDR3 is 14 amino acids long. V dropped 1 base and J dropped 6 bases, with 14 bases sitting between them. CDR1 is DFQATT, CDR2 SNEGSKA, per germline (reference sequence). The CDR3 protein is CSARAGATADTQYF. Written as DNA, the CDR3 is TGCAGTGCTAGAGCGGGAGCAACCGCGGATACGCAGTATTTT.

The genes are TRBV7-9 and TRBJ2-1, with TRBD2 identical over 12 bases. Per the germline V gene, CDR1 is SEHNR and CDR2 is FQNEAQ (reference sequence). CDR3 length: 18 amino acids. After removal of 1 base from V and 1 base from J, the junction contained 5 bases not matched to a gene. CDR3 amino acids: CASSLGLAGVASYNEQFF. In nucleotides, the CDR3 is TGTGCCAGCAGCTTAGGACTAGCGGGAGTTGCGTCCTACAATGAGCAGTTCTTC.

CDR3 residues: CASNPLIDYGYTF. The CDR3 DNA follows: TGTGCCAGCAACCCCCTGATCGACTATGGCTACACCTTC. The gene calls are TRBV7-9 and TRBJ1-2; no clear D. Per the germline V gene, CDR1 is SEHNR and CDR2 is FQNEAQ (reference sequence). The CDR3 is made up of 13 amino acids. Trimming stripped 7 bases from V and 3 bases from J, with 12 bases between.

This clonotype was counted only a few times. The rearrangement links TRBV4-1 to TRBJ2-1; 11 bases line up with TRBD2. The CDR3 has 18 amino acids. V lost 1 base and J lost 7; bases outside the gene matches: 12. Germline V gene sequence: CDR1 MGHRA, CDR2 YSYEKL. CDR3 DNA: TGCGCCAGCAGCCAAGTAACTAGCGGGAGTCCTTTCGGAAATGAGCAGTTCTTC. Its translation is CASSQVTSGSPFGNEQFF.

This chain connects TRBV7-9 to TRBJ2-7, with no clear D. Germline CDR1 and CDR2: SEHNR and FQNEAQ (reference sequence). V dropped 2 bases and J dropped 3 bases, with 5 bases sitting between them. The length of the CDR3 is 12 residues. CDR3 loop: CASSLIFYEQYF. The CDR3 nucleotides read TGTGCCAGCAGCTTAATCTTCTACGAGCAGTACTTC. Full variable domain (remainder filled in from reference TRBV7-9 and TRBJ2-7): DTGVSQNPRHKITKRGQNVTFRCDPISEHNRLYWYRQTLGQGPEFLTYFQNEAQLEKSRLLSDRFSAERPKGSFSTLEIQRTEQGDSAMYLCASSLIFYEQYFGPGTRLTVT.

The chain combines TRBV27 with TRBJ1-1; possibly TRBD1 for D (6 bases). The CDR3 totals 17 residues. CDR1 is MNHEY and CDR2 is SMNVEV in the germline V gene (reference sequence). V was pared by 3 bases and J by 0 bases, with 17 bases between. In DNA, the CDR3 is TGTGCCAGCAGTTTCCAAACGCCAGGGGTAATGAACACTGAAGCTTTCTTT. Amino acid sequence: CASSFQTPGVMNTEAFF.

The chain has TRBV5-1 and TRBJ1-4; no reliable D call. The V end was cut by 4 bases, the J end by 6 bases, with 13 bases between. Germline values: CDR1 SGHRS, CDR2 YFSETQ. CDR3 length: 14 residues. CDR3 bases: TGCGCCAGCAGCCCCGGGAGGAGTGATGAAAAACTGTTTTTT. This sequence encodes CASSPGRSDEKLFF.

The gene calls are TRBV20-1 and TRBJ1-4; TRBD1 agrees at 8 bases. CDR1 DFQATT and CDR2 SNEGSKA come from the germline V gene (reference sequence). V gave up 0 bases and J gave up 8 bases; unmatched junction bases: 11. This CDR3 contains 16 residues. The CDR3 protein is CSARDQTGAGNEKLFF. CDR3 in DNA: TGCAGTGCTAGAGATCAGACAGGGGCGGGGAACGAAAAACTGTTTTTT.

J is TRBJ2-1 and V is TRBV7-9; 7 nucleotides align to TRBD2. Per the germline V gene, CDR1 is SEHNR and CDR2 is FQNEAQ (reference sequence). Trimming at V came to 2 bases and at J to 5 bases, leaving 6 bases not matched to a gene. The CDR3 covers 15 residues. The CDR3 sequence is CASSLRRGGDNEQFF. CDR3 sequence (DNA): TGTGCCAGCAGCTTAAGACGGGGAGGGGACAATGAGCAGTTCTTC.

This sequence joins TRBV20-1 and TRBJ2-7, with D possibly being TRBD2 (6 bases). This CDR3 has 14 amino acids. From germline, CDR1 is DFQATT and CDR2 SNEGSKA (reference sequence). V gave up 4 bases and J gave up 4 bases, with 17 bases separating them. The CDR3 loop is CSAIQVLARYEQYF. The CDR3 nucleotides are TGCAGTGCTATCCAAGTGCTAGCGAGATACGAGCAGTACTTC.

V and J are TRBV9 and TRBJ2-2; a possible D gene is TRBD2 (5 bases). Germline V gene lookup returns CDR1 SGDLS and CDR2 YYNGEE. The CDR3 covers 16 residues. V lost 4 bases, J lost 3 bases, and 16 bases lay in between. This CDR3 is CASSPVGEEYTGELFF. DNA of the CDR3: TGTGCCAGCAGCCCAGTGGGAGAGGAGTACACCGGGGAGCTGTTTTTT.

The chain employs TRBV11-2 and TRBJ1-1; D is uncertain. V gave up 7 bases and J gave up 11 bases, with 14 bases separating them. Germline lookup yields CDR1 SGHAT and CDR2 FQNNGV. The CDR3 consists of 11 residues. CDR3 protein: CASTLERKAFF. For the CDR3, the DNA is TGTGCCAGCACTTTAGAACGGAAGGCTTTCTTT.

V and J are TRBV6-6 and TRBJ1-6, with no clear D. Trimming left V 3 bases short and J 7 bases short, with 7 bases between. This CDR3 has 13 residues. The germline V gene has CDR1 MNHNY and CDR2 SVGAGI (reference sequence). CDR3 region: CASSYIENSPLHF. CDR3 in DNA: TGTGCCAGCAGTTATATAGAGAATTCACCCCTCCACTTT.

V is TRBV9 and J is TRBJ2-7; 13 positions match TRBD2. The CDR3 consists of 15 residues. The J segment lost 6 bases and the V segment lost 4 bases, leaving 7 bases of the junction unmatched. CDR1 is SGDLS and CDR2 is YYNGEE in the germline V gene. The CDR3 nucleotides read TGTGCCAGCAGCCTCCGACTAGCGGGAGGATCCGAGCAGTACTTC. This gives the protein CASSLRLAGGSEQYF.

The rearrangement uses TRBV5-1 and TRBJ2-7; D is possibly TRBD2 (6 bases). This CDR3 contains 14 residues. The germline V gene encodes CDR1 SGHRS and CDR2 YFSETQ. Deletions cut 4 bases from V and 5 bases from J, with 16 bases between. In DNA, the CDR3 is TGCGCCAGCAGCCTCGGGACTCGTGGCGACGAGCAGTACTTC. Amino acids: CASSLGTRGDEQYF.